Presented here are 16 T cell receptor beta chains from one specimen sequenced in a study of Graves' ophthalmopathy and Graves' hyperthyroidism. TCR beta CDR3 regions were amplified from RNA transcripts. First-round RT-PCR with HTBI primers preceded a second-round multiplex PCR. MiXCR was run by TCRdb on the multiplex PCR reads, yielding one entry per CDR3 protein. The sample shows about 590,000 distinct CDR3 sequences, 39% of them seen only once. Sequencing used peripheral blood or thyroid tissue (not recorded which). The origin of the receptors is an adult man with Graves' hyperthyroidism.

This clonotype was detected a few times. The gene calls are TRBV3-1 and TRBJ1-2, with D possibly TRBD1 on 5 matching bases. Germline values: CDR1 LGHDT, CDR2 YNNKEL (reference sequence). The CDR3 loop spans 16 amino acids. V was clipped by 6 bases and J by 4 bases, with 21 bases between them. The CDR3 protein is CASSTGTQTRIYGYTF. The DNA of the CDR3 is TGTGCCAGCAGTACCGGGACGCAGACAAGGATCTATGGCTACACCTTC. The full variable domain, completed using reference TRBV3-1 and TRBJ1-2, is DTAVSQTPKYLVTQMGNDKSIKCEQNLGHDTMYWYKQDSKKFLKIMFSYNNKELIINETVPNRFSPKSPDKAHLNLHINSLELGDSAVYFCASSTGTQTRIYGYTFGSGTRLTVV.

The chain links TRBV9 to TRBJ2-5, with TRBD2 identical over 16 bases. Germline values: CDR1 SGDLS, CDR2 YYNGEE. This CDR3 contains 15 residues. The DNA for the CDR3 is TGTGCTACTGGGACTAGCGGGAGGGAACGGGAGACCCAGTACTTC. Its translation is CATGTSGRERETQYF.

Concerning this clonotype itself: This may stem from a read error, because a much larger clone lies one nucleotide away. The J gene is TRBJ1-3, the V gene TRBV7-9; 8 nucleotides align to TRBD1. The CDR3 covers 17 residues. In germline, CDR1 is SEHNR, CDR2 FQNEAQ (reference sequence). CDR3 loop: CASSLGLARGPGNTMYF. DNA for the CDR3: TGTGCCAGCAGCTTGGGGCTGGCCAGGGGGCCAGGAAACACCATGTATTTT.

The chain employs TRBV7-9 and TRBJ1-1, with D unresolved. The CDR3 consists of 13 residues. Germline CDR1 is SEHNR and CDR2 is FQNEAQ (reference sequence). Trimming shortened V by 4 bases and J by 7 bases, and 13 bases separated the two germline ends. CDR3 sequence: CASSSPGRDEAFF. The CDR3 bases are TGTGCCAGCAGCTCCCCCGGGAGGGATGAAGCTTTCTTT.

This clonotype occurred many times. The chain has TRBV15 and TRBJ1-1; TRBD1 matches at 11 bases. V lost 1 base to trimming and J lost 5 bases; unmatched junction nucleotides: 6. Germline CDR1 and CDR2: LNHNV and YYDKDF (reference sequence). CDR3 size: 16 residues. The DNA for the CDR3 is TGTGCCACCAGCAGAGCAACCGGGACAGGGGGGACTGAAGCTTTCTTT. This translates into CATSRATGTGGTEAFF.

The CDR3 here is CSPGTKYGYTF. Here the CDR3 DNA reads TGCAGCCCCGGGACAAAGTATGGCTACACCTTC. The chain links TRBV29-1 to TRBJ1-2, with TRBD1 as a possible D gene (6 bases). The length of the CDR3 is 11 residues. CDR1 SQVTM and CDR2 ANQGSEA come from the germline V gene. Trimming stripped 8 bases from V and 5 bases from J, with 12 bases between.

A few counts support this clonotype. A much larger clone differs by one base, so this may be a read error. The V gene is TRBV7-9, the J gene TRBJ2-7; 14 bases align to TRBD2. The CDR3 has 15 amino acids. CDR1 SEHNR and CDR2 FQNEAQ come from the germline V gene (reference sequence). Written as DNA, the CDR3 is TGTGCCAGCAGCGGAGGGACTAGCGGGGGCTACGGGCAGTACTTC. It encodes CASSGGTSGGYGQYF.

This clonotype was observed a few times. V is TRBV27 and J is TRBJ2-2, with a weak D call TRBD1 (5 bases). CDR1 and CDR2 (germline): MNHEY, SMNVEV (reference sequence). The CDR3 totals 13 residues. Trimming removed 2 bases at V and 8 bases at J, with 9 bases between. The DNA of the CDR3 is TGTGCCAGCAGTTTAAGGGGCGAGGGGGAGCTGTTTTTT. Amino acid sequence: CASSLRGEGELFF.

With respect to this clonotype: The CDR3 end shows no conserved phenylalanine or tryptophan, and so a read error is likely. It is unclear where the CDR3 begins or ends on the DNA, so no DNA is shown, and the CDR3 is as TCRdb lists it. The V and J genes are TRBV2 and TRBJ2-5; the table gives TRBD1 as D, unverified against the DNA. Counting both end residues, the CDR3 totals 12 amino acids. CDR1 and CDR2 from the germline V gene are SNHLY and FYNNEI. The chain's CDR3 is CASSALEGQGDY.

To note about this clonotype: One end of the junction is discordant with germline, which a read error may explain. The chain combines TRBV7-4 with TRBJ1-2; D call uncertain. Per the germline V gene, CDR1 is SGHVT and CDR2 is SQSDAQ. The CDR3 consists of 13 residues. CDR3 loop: CASSQEGFYGYTF. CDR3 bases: TGCGCCAGCAGCCAAGAGGGTTTTTATGGCTACACCTTC.

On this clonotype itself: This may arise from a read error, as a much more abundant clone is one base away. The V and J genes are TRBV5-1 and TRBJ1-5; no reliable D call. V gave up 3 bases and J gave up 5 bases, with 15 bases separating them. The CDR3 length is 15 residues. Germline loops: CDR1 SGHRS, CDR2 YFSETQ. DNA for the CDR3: TGCGCCAGCAGCTCGGCAGGAGGGCCCCATCAGCCCCAGCATTTT. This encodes CASSSAGGPHQPQHF.

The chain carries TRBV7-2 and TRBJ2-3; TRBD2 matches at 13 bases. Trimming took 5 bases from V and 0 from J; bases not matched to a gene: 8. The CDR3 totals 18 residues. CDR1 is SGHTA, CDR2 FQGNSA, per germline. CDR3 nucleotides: TGTGCCAGCAGCCCGGGACTAGCGGGATGGACTAGCACAGATACGCAGTATTTT. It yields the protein CASSPGLAGWTSTDTQYF.

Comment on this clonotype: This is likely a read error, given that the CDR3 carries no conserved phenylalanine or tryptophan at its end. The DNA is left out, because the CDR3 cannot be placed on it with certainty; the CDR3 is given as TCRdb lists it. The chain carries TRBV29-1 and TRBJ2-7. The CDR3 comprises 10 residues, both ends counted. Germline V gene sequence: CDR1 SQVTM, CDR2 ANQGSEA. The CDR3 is CSVEAVDSSY.

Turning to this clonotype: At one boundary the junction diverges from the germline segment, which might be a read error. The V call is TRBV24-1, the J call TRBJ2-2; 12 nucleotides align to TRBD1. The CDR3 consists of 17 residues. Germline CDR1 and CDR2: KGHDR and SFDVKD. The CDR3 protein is CAISERDRGLGTGELFF. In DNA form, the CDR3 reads TGTGCCATCAGTGAGAGGGACAGGGGGCTGGGAACCGGGGAGCTGTTTTTT.

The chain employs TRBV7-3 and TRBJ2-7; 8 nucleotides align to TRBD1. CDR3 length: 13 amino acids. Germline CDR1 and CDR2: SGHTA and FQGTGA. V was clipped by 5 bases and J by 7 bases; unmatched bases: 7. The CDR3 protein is CASSTDRGNEQYF. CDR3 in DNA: TGTGCCAGCAGCACCGACAGGGGCAATGAGCAGTACTTC. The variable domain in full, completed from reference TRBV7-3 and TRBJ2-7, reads GAGVSQTPSNKVTEKGKYVELRCDPISGHTALYWYRQSLGQGPEFLIYFQGTGAADDSGLPNDRFFAVRPEGSVSTLKIQRTERGDSAVYLCASSTDRGNEQYFGPGTRLTVT.

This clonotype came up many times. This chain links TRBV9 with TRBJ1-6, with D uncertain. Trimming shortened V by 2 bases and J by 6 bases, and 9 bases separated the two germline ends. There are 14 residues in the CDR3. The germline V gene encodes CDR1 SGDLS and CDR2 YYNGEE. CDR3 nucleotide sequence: TGTGCCAGCAGCGTCATGGATAGTAATTCACCCCTCCACTTT. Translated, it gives CASSVMDSNSPLHF. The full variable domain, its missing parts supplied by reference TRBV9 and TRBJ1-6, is DSGVTQTPKHLITATGQRVTLRCSPRSGDLSVYWYQQSLDQGLQFLIQYYNGEERAKGNILERFSAQQFPDLHSELNLSSLELGDSALYFCASSVMDSNSPLHFGNGTRLTVT.